This passage covers 18 T cell receptor beta chains from one sample sequenced in a study of blood T cell repertoires in COVID-19. Sequencing was performed with immunoSEQ multiplex PCR; in TCRdb, only in-frame clones are kept and a portion is missing. The profile shows 250,000 or so clones, 89% of them singletons. Material: peripheral blood. Every receptor here comes from a woman aged 40 to 55 who had recovered from COVID-19.

The chain combines TRBV9 with TRBJ1-1; D remains unclear. Germline lookup yields CDR1 SGDLS and CDR2 YYNGEE. With 3 bases removed from V and 2 bases from J, the gap between germline ends came to 8 bases. The CDR3 spans 13 residues. The CDR3 DNA is TGTGCCAGCAGCGGACATGATAACACTGAAGCTTTCTTT. Translating gives CASSGHDNTEAFF.

V is TRBV6-2 or TRBV6-3 and J is TRBJ2-1; 7 bases line up with TRBD2. Germline trimming cut 4 bases from V and 4 bases from J; bases unmatched to any gene: 4. The CDR3 is 14 residues long. Germline V gives CDR1 MNHEY, CDR2 SVGEGT. The CDR3 sequence is CASSFLAAYNEQFF. The CDR3 DNA follows: TGTGCCAGCAGTTTCCTAGCGGCTTACAATGAGCAGTTCTTC.

The rearrangement uses TRBV11-2 and TRBJ1-6; unclear D gene. Germline CDR1 reads SGHAT; CDR2 reads FQNNGV. V was pared by 4 bases and J by 9 bases, with 7 bases between. The CDR3 runs to 12 residues. This chain's CDR3 is CASSSRGSPLHF. As DNA, the CDR3 is TGTGCCAGCAGCTCAAGAGGTTCACCCCTCCACTTT. Full variable domain (remainder filled in from reference TRBV11-2 and TRBJ1-6): EAGVAQSPRYKIIEKRQSVAFWCNPISGHATLYWYQQILGQGPKLLIQFQNNGVVDDSQLPKDRFSAERLKGVDSTLKIQPAKLEDSAVYLCASSSRGSPLHFGNGTRLTVT.

The V call is TRBV6-1, the J call TRBJ2-5; TRBD2 matches 7 bases. Germline values: CDR1 MNHNS, CDR2 SASEGT. This CDR3 has 15 residues. V dropped 0 bases and J dropped 7; count of bases not matched to a gene: 8. The CDR3 loop reads CASSEAEGGRATQYF. DNA for the CDR3: TGTGCCAGCAGTGAAGCTGAGGGAGGGAGAGCGACCCAGTACTTC.

The V gene is TRBV6-2 or TRBV6-3, the J gene TRBJ2-7, with 9 positions matching TRBD1. Germline lookup yields CDR1 MNHEY and CDR2 SVGEGT. The CDR3 has 15 residues. Trimming cost V 5 bases and J 2 bases; bases outside gene matches: 7. The CDR3: CASSIAGTGTYEQYV. The CDR3 DNA sequence: TGTGCCAGCAGTATAGCCGGGACAGGGACCTACGAGCAGTACGTC.

This sequence joins TRBV11-2 and TRBJ2-7, with D possibly TRBD1 on 5 matching bases. Germline loops: CDR1 SGHAT, CDR2 FQNNGV. CDR3 length equals 14 residues. Trimming removed 1 base at V and 4 bases at J, with 11 bases between. The CDR3 region has the DNA TGTGCCAGCAGCTTAGTCTCCAGGGAATACGAGCAGTACTTC. Residues: CASSLVSREYEQYF.

This chain uses TRBV29-1 with TRBJ1-2, with D maybe TRBD1 (5 bases). V gave up 4 bases and J gave up 4 bases, with 16 bases separating them. CDR3 length: 14 amino acids. CDR1 is SQVTM, CDR2 ANQGSEA, per germline. The CDR3 is CSVAPGAAFYGYTF. CDR3 in DNA: TGCAGCGTTGCCCCTGGGGCAGCCTTCTATGGCTACACCTTC.

The rearrangement uses TRBV11-2 and TRBJ2-3; 8 positions agree with TRBD2. Germline V gene data show CDR1 as SGHAT and CDR2 as FQNNGV. The junction had 8 bases not matched to a gene; V was cut back by 3 bases and J by 3 bases. This CDR3 contains 16 residues. CDR3 nucleotide sequence: TGTGCCAGCAGCTTGATAAGCGGGGGACCTACAGATACGCAGTATTTT. This translates into CASSLISGGPTDTQYF.

The table lists this clone with a count of one. This rearrangement joins TRBV7-9 to TRBJ1-5; maybe TRBD1 (5 bases). The germline V gene encodes CDR1 SEHNR and CDR2 FQNEAQ (reference sequence). V gave up 7 bases and J gave up 3 bases, with 13 bases separating them. This CDR3 has 14 amino acids. CDR3 loop: CASTGGGSNQPQHF. In nucleotides, the CDR3 is TGTGCCAGCACCGGGGGGGGATCCAATCAGCCCCAGCATTTT.

The rearrangement uses TRBV12-3 or TRBV12-4 and TRBJ2-1, with a weak D call TRBD2 (5 bases). The CDR3 is 12 residues long. Between the trimmed V and J ends, which lost 9 bases and 4 bases, there was a span of 10 bases. The CDR3 spells CASSGIYNEQFF. DNA for the CDR3: TGTGCCAGTTCGGGGATATACAATGAGCAGTTCTTC.

The chain combines TRBV30 with TRBJ1-5; D not certain. Trimming shortened V by 2 bases and J by 4 bases, and 9 bases separated the two germline ends. CDR3 length: 13 residues. Germline V gene sequence: CDR1 GTSNPN, CDR2 SVGIG (reference sequence). DNA for the CDR3: TGTGCCTGGAGTATGGCAACAAATCAGCCCCAGCATTTT. Translating gives CAWSMATNQPQHF. Together with reference TRBV30 and TRBJ1-5, the CDR3 gives the full variable domain: SQTIHQWPATLVQPVGSPLSLECTVEGTSNPNLYWYRQAAGRGLQLLFYSVGIGQISSEVPQNLSASRPQDRQFILSSKKLLLSDSGFYLCAWSMATNQPQHFGDGTRLSIL.

This chain connects TRBV11-2 to TRBJ2-5, with 8 bases fitting TRBD1. J gave up 5 bases and V 3 bases, and 8 bases lay outside the gene matches. Germline V gene data show CDR1 as SGHAT and CDR2 as FQNNGV. The CDR3 spans 15 residues. In DNA form, the CDR3 reads TGTGCCAGCAGCTTCCTCCAGGGGGCCGGGGAGACCCAGTACTTC. Its protein is CASSFLQGAGETQYF. The full variable domain, in which reference TRBV11-2 and TRBJ2-5 provide the parts outside the CDR3, is EAGVAQSPRYKIIEKRQSVAFWCNPISGHATLYWYQQILGQGPKLLIQFQNNGVVDDSQLPKDRFSAERLKGVDSTLKIQPAKLEDSAVYLCASSFLQGAGETQYFGPGTRLLVL.

In DNA form, the CDR3 reads TGTGCCAGCAGCTTAGACGGGGTAGGGGCCAACGTCCTGACTTTC. Translation gives CASSLDGVGANVLTF. This chain joins TRBV11-2 and TRBJ2-6, with a weak D call TRBD2 (5 bases). The germline V gene encodes CDR1 SGHAT and CDR2 FQNNGV. This CDR3 has 15 residues. Deletions cut 0 bases from V and 4 bases from J, with 7 bases between.

The chain combines TRBV19 with TRBJ2-3; 7 bases line up with TRBD2. V shed 5 bases, J shed 5 bases, and the junction held 10 bases outside the gene matches. This CDR3 spans 15 amino acids. In germline, CDR1 is LNHDA, CDR2 SQIVND (reference sequence). The CDR3 DNA is TGTGCCAGTAGTGGGGACTATCCCTTTCGAGATACGCAGTATTTT. Protein: CASSGDYPFRDTQYF.

V and J are TRBV6-5 and TRBJ2-5, with a tentative D call TRBD1 (6 bases). This CDR3 is built from 11 residues. Germline CDR1 is MNHEY and CDR2 is SVGAGI. V lost 11 bases to trimming and J lost 4 bases, with 11 bases between them. CDR3 in DNA: TGTGCCGTACAGGGCGTAGAGACCCAGTACTTC. This translates into CAVQGVETQYF.

This clone occurred once. The chain uses TRBV2 and TRBJ2-5; a weak D match, TRBD1 (7 bases). CDR1 and CDR2 (germline): SNHLY, FYNNEI. This CDR3 spans 15 amino acids. Trimming cost V 10 bases and J 0 bases, with 18 bases left between them. The CDR3 here is CATSPGGWYQETQYF. CDR3 DNA sequence: TGTGCCACCTCTCCAGGGGGGTGGTACCAAGAGACCCAGTACTTC.

This chain joins TRBV4-2 and TRBJ2-2; TRBD1 agrees at 7 bases. Germline V lookup: CDR1 LGHNA, CDR2 YNFKEQ. With 1 base clipped from V and 7 bases from J, the junction kept 15 bases outside the gene matches. The CDR3 is made up of 18 amino acids. CDR3 residues: CASSQGPGRGLFSGELFF. The CDR3 coding sequence is TGTGCCAGCAGCCAAGGCCCAGGAAGGGGGCTCTTCAGCGGGGAGCTGTTTTTT.

This clone was counted a few times. The V and J genes are TRBV4-1 and TRBJ1-3, with TRBD1 matching over 8 bases. Losses at the gene ends were 6 bases for V and 0 bases for J; bases not matched to a gene: 10. CDR3 size: 17 residues. Germline CDR1 MGHRA, CDR2 YSYEKL. CDR3 bases: TGCGCCAGCAGTCCTGTTGTGGGGACAGGCTCTGGAAACACCATATATTTT. Protein: CASSPVVGTGSGNTIYF.